This T cell receptor (beta chain) appears in the sequencing data of a study of blood T cell repertoires in COVID-19. CDR3 size: 14 residues. J lost 7 bases, V lost 0 bases, and 5 bases had no gene match. Germline CDR1 reads SGHTA; CDR2 reads FQGNSA. In the source study's methods: Amplified reference gene primers provided the basis for estimating nucleated cell counts. The assay was immunoSEQ multiplex PCR, and TCRdb's table has in-frame clones only and misses some. V and J calls plus clone size are reproduced from that table; the DNA served to infer D and trimming. The repertoire holds tens of thousands of clones, with over 55% as singletons.

The sequencing sample was made of peripheral blood. This receptor was obtained from a woman in her 70s with COVID-19, enrolled during active disease. The chain has TRBV7-2 and TRBJ1-2, with TRBD1 matching over 7 bases. The DNA for the CDR3 is TGTGCCAGCAGCTTAGCCGGTGACAGGGTTGGCTACACCTTC. It encodes CASSLAGDRVGYTF.